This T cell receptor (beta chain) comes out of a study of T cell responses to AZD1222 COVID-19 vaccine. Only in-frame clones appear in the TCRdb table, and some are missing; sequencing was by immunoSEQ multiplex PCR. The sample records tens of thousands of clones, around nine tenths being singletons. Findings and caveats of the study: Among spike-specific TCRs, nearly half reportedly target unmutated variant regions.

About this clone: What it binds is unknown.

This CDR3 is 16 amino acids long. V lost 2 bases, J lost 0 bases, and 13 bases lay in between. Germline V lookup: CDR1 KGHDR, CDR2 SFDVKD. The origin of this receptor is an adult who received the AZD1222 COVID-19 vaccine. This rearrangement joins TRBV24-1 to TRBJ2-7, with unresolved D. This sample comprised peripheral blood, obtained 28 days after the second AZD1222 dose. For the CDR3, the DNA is TGTGCCACCAGTGATTCGGGCCCTTCCGGCTCCTACGAGCAGTACTTC. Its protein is CATSDSGPSGSYEQYF.